A selection of T cell receptor beta chains follows, all from one sample in a study of PD-1 blockade in classical Hodgkin lymphoma. The assay was immunoSEQ multiplex PCR, and TCRdb's table has in-frame clones only and misses some. The data show approximately 8,300 clones, roughly three quarters seen once. The specimen comprised CD4+ T cells from blood, sampled at baseline. The receptor set was obtained from a human donor with classical Hodgkin lymphoma. The CDR3 runs from the conserved cysteine through the conserved F or W. The D gene is left open where the match is weak. Clone size is given for some rows only: seen once, a few or many times, or a class if the clone is expanded.

J gene | D gene | V gene | clone size | CDR3 DNA | CDR3 protein
TRBJ1-4 | NA | TRBV25-1 | NA | TGTGCCAGCATGGGGCACGATGAAAAACTGTTTTTT | CASMGHDEKLFF
TRBJ2-6 | TRBD2 | TRBV6-5 | NA | TGTGCCAGCAGTTGGGGGGGTTCTGGGGCCAACGTCCTGACTTTC | CASSWGGSGANVLTF
TRBJ2-7 | NA | TRBV21-1 | NA | TGTGCCAGCAGCAAAGCTGGGGTCGAGCAGTACTTC | CASSKAGVEQYF
TRBJ2-5 | NA | TRBV2 | NA | TGTGCCAGCAGTGTTACGGGAGTAGAGACCCAGTACTTC | CASSVTGVETQYF
TRBJ2-1 | NA | TRBV25-1 | NA | TGTGCCAGCAGTGTCCCAGGGGGGGGGCCCTACAATGAGCAGTTCTTC | CASSVPGGGPYNEQFF
TRBJ2-7 | NA | TRBV7-2 | NA | TGTGCCAGCAGCTTGGCAGGGACCTGGGGTTCCTACGAGCAGTACTTC | CASSLAGTWGSYEQYF
TRBJ1-4 | NA | TRBV7-2 | few | TGTGCCAGCAGCTACGGGACATCCGAAAAACTGTTTTTT | CASSYGTSEKLFF
TRBJ2-1 | NA | TRBV5-1 | NA | TGCGCCAGCAGAGCAGACAGAAACCAGTTCTTC | CASRADRNQFF
TRBJ2-1 | NA | TRBV4-2 | NA | TGTGCCAGCAGCCAAGATCGGGCCCGTGAGCAGTTCTTC | CASSQDRAREQFF
TRBJ2-7 | TRBD1 | TRBV7-2 | NA | TGTGCCAGCAGCCAGGACAGGGGTGTGTACGAGCAGTACTTC | CASSQDRGVYEQYF
TRBJ2-2 | NA | TRBV7-9 | NA | TGTGCCAGCAGCTTATACAGGGAAACCGGGGAGCTGTTTTTT | CASSLYRETGELFF
TRBJ1-3 | NA | TRBV6-1 | NA | TGTGCCAGCAGGACTCGGGGGGCCGGAAACACCATATATTTT | CASRTRGAGNTIYF
TRBJ1-4 | NA | TRBV18 | few | TGTGCCAGCAAAAGCAGTATTACTAATGAAAAACTGTTTTTT | CASKSSITNEKLFF
TRBJ1-6 | NA | TRBV7-9 | NA | TGTGCCAGCAGCGTCCAGAATTCACCCCTCCACTTT | CASSVQNSPLHF
TRBJ1-6 | NA | TRBV4-1 | NA | TGCGCCAGCAGCCAAGATGAGGGAGTTTTTCGACCCCTCCACTTT | CASSQDEGVFRPLHF
TRBJ2-3 | NA | TRBV10-3 | NA | TGTGCCATCAGTGGTCGGGGCCAGCAAGTAGATACGCAGTATTTT | CAISGRGQQVDTQYF
TRBJ2-5 | NA | TRBV7-2 | NA | TGTGCCAGCAGCTTAAACCGGGCAAACCAGGAGACCCAGTACTTC | CASSLNRANQETQYF
TRBJ2-5 | TRBD2 | TRBV28 | NA | TGTGCCAGCAGTTTCCCAGCGGGAGGGCTGGAGACCCAGTACTTC | CASSFPAGGLETQYF
TRBJ2-3 | TRBD2 | TRBV13 | NA | TGTGCCAGCAGCTTAAAAGCGGGAGCAGCAGATACGCAGTATTTT | CASSLKAGAADTQYF
TRBJ1-1 | NA | TRBV11-3 | NA | TGTGCCAGCAGCTTATGGGAAAACACTGAAGCTTTCTTT | CASSLWENTEAFF
TRBJ1-1 | TRBD1 | TRBV5-5 | once | TGTGCCAGCAGTAAAGAACAGGGGTTTCGGGGTAGCACTGAAGCTTTCTTT | CASSKEQGFRGSTEAFF
TRBJ1-1 | NA | TRBV29-1 | NA | TGCAGCGTTGAAGTTGGGTGGACTGAAGCTTTCTTT | CSVEVGWTEAFF
TRBJ1-6 | NA | TRBV6-6 | NA | TGTGCCAGCAGTTACTCCAACAGCGTTAATTCACCCCTCCACTTT | CASSYSNSVNSPLHF
TRBJ2-7 | TRBD2 | TRBV27 | NA | TGTGCCAGCAGTCGTAGCGGGAGCTCCTACGAGCAGTACTTC | CASSRSGSSYEQYF
TRBJ2-7 | NA | TRBV20-1 | NA | TGCAGTGCCTCTCGTACCTACGAGCAGTACTTC | CSASRTYEQYF
TRBJ2-2 | NA | TRBV7-9 | NA | TGTGCCAGCAGCTTAAGTGGGGTGAACACCGGGGAGCTGTTTTTT | CASSLSGVNTGELFF
TRBJ2-7 | TRBD2 | TRBV5-4 | NA | TGTGCCAGCAGCTTGCCGGCTAGCGGGAGAAACGAGCAGTACTTC | CASSLPASGRNEQYF
TRBJ1-4 | NA | TRBV5-1 | NA | TGCGCCAGCAGCTTGGGGCAGGGTAATGAAAAACTGTTTTTT | CASSLGQGNEKLFF
TRBJ1-1 | NA | TRBV5-1 | NA | TGCGCCAGCAGCCCAGGGCCACGGGAGGCCTGGAACACTGAAGCTTTCTTT | CASSPGPREAWNTEAFF
TRBJ1-5 | NA | TRBV7-2 | NA | TGTGCCAGCAGCCCAGAGGGGGGCCTAGTGGGTCAGCCCCAGCATTTT | CASSPEGGLVGQPQHF
TRBJ1-6 | NA | TRBV4-1 | NA | TGCGCCAGCAGCCAAGACAGGGTTAATTCACCCCTCCACTTT | CASSQDRVNSPLHF
TRBJ1-3 | TRBD1 | TRBV7-2 | large | TGTGCCAGCAGCTTATCTTCGGGACAGGGGGCGGGTGGAAACACCATATATTTT | CASSLSSGQGAGGNTIYF
TRBJ1-2 | TRBD1 | TRBV25-1 | NA | TGTGCCAGCAGTGAATCCTCTTACAGGGGGCAGGGAGACTACACCTTC | CASSESSYRGQGDYTF
TRBJ2-7 | TRBD1 | TRBV5-4 | NA | TGTGCCACCGGGACAGGGGGCTTCGGAAGCTACGAGCAGTACTTC | CATGTGGFGSYEQYF
TRBJ2-5 | NA | TRBV11-2 | NA | TGTGCCAGCAGCCGAACGTGGGGGGCAATGGAGACCCAGTACTTC | CASSRTWGAMETQYF
TRBJ2-7 | TRBD1 | TRBV29-1 | NA | TGCAGCTTCCTGACAGGGGGGTCCTACGAGCAGTACTTC | CSFLTGGSYEQYF
TRBJ2-3 | TRBD2 | TRBV19 | NA | TGTGCCAGTAGTCCCTCTGCTAGCGGGACGCAGTATTTT | CASSPSASGTQYF
TRBJ1-1 | NA | TRBV16 | NA | TGTGCCAGCAGCCCGCGAACCGGGTGGTTTGATGAAGCTTTCTTT | CASSPRTGWFDEAFF
TRBJ2-3 | NA | TRBV18 | NA | TGTGCCAGCTCCGACAGGTCTGGCGCAGATACGCAGTATTTT | CASSDRSGADTQYF
TRBJ2-1 | NA | TRBV5-4 | once | TGTGCCAGCAGCTTGATAGGCGGGACCTACAATGAGCAGTTCTTC | CASSLIGGTYNEQFF
TRBJ1-2 | NA | TRBV23-1 | NA | TGCGCCAGCAGCCCGACGGGGCAGGGCTCCTTCTATGGCTACACCTTC | CASSPTGQGSFYGYTF
TRBJ2-3 | NA | TRBV7-2 | NA | TGTGCCAGCAGCTCGCCGATTTTAACGGGAGTGGGCACAGATACGCAGTATTTT | CASSSPILTGVGTDTQYF
TRBJ2-5 | TRBD2 | TRBV15 | NA | TGTGCCACCAGCAGAAATTCGGGACTAGCTACTGAGACCCAGTACTTC | CATSRNSGLATETQYF
TRBJ2-5 | NA | TRBV6-1 | NA | TGTGCCAGCAGCCAGGACTTCAAGACCCAGTACTTC | CASSQDFKTQYF
TRBJ1-4 | TRBD1 | TRBV7-8 | once | TGTGCCAGCAGCTTAGCGTTGGGCAGGGGGCTGTATGAAAAACTGTTTTTT | CASSLALGRGLYEKLFF
TRBJ2-1 | TRBD2 | TRBV5-1 | once | TGCGCCAGCAGCGTTACAACTAGCGGACTCTACAATGAGCAGTTCTTC | CASSVTTSGLYNEQFF
TRBJ2-1 | NA | TRBV9 | NA | TGTGCCAGCAGCGTACTGCAGAACAATGAGCAGTTCTTC | CASSVLQNNEQFF
TRBJ2-1 | NA | TRBV4-3 | NA | TGCGCCAGCAGCCCGGGCCCGGGACAGCAGTTCTTC | CASSPGPGQQFF
TRBJ1-1 | NA | TRBV10-3 | once | TGTGCCATCAGTTCTACAGGGAACACTGAAGCTTTCTTT | CAISSTGNTEAFF